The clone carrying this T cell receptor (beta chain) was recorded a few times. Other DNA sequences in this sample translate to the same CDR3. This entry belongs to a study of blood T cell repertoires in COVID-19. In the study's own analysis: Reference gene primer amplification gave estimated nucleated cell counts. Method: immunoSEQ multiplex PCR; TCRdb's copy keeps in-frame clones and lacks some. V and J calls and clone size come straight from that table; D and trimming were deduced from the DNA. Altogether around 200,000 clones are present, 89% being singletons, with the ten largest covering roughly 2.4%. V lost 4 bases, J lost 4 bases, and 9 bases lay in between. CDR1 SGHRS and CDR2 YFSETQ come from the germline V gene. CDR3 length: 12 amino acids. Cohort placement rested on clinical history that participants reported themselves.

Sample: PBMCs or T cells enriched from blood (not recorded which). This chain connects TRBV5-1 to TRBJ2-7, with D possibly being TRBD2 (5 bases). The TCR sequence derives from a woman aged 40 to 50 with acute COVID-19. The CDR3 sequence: CASSREGYEQYF. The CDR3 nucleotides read TGCGCCAGCAGCAGAGAGGGTTACGAGCAGTACTTC. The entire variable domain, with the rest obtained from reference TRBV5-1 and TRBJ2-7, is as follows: KAGVTQTPRYLIKTRGQQVTLSCSPISGHRSVSWYQQTPGQGLQFLFEYFSETQRNKGNFPGRFSGRQFSNSRSEMNVSTLELGDSALYLCASSREGYEQYFGPGTRLTVT.